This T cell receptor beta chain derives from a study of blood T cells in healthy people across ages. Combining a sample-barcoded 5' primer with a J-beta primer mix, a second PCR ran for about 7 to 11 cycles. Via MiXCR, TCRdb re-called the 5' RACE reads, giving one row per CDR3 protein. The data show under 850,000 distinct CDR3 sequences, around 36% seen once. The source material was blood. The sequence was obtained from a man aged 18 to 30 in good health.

Written as DNA, the CDR3 is TGTGCCAGCAGCGCCTTCGTGACTGAAGCTTTCTTT. It translates to CASSAFVTEAFF. The J gene is TRBJ1-1, the V gene TRBV7-2; D not certain. With 5 bases removed from V and 5 bases from J, the gap between germline ends came to 9 bases. Looked up from germline, CDR1 is SGHTA and CDR2 is FQGNSA. The CDR3 sequence is 12 residues long.